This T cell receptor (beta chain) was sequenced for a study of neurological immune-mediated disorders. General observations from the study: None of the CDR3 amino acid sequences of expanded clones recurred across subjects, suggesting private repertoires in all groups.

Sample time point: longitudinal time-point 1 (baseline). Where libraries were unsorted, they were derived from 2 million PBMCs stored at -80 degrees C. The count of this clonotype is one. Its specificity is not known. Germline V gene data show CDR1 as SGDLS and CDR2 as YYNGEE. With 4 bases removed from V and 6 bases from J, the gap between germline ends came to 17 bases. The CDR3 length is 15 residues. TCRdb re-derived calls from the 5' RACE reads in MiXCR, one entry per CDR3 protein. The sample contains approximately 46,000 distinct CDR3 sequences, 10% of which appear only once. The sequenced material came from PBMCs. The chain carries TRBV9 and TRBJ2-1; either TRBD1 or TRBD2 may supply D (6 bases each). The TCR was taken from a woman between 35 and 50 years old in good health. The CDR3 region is CASSRRGASPNEQFF. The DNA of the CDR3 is TGTGCCAGCAGCCGGAGGGGGGCCTCCCCCAATGAGCAGTTCTTC. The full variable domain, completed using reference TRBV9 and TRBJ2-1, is DSGVTQTPKHLITATGQRVTLRCSPRSGDLSVYWYQQSLDQGLQFLIQYYNGEERAKGNILERFSAQQFPDLHSELNLSSLELGDSALYFCASSRRGASPNEQFFGPGTRLTVL.